The rows below give T cell receptor beta chains drawn from one sample of a study of blood T cell repertoires in COVID-19. TCRdb's table, derived via immunoSEQ multiplex PCR, lists solely in-frame clones and lacks some. The sample carries about 150,000 clones, around nine tenths recorded once. Sequencing was done on a sample of peripheral blood. The origin of the receptors is a woman older than 75 with COVID-19, enrolled during active disease. CDR3s include the opening cysteine and the closing phenylalanine or tryptophan. D genes are given only for firm matches. Clone size is not always given. Where it is, it says once, few, many or a class for expanded clones.

size,V,J,D,DNA,CDR3
medium-sized,TRBV6-1,TRBJ2-7,TRBD1,TGTGCCAGCAGTGAAACAGGGGCGGGCTCCTACGAGCAGTACTTC,CASSETGAGSYEQYF
-,TRBV10-3,TRBJ2-7,-,TGTGCCATCAGTGAGTCGGGGCAGGTCTACGAGCAGTACTTC,CAISESGQVYEQYF
-,TRBV28,TRBJ1-4,TRBD1,TGTGCCAGCAGCCTACAGGGGGGCCGGGGGAAACTGTTTTTT,CASSLQGGRGKLFF
-,TRBV15,TRBJ2-2,-,TGTGCCACCAGCAGGGACTTGAACACCGGGGAGCTGTTTTTT,CATSRDLNTGELFF
-,TRBV5-6,TRBJ1-1,-,TGTGCCAGCAGCTTCGGGGGGAACACTGAAGCTTTCTTT,CASSFGGNTEAFF
-,TRBV19,TRBJ1-5,TRBD1,TGTGCCAGTAGCCAGATATCGACAGGGGCCGACCAGCCCCAGCATTTT,CASSQISTGADQPQHF
few,TRBV18,TRBJ2-7,-,TGTGCCAGCTCACCACGGCAAGACGAGCAGTACTTC,CASSPRQDEQYF
-,TRBV10-3,TRBJ1-1,-,TGTGCCATCAGTGGACAACAGGTCGGTACGAACACTGAAGCTTTCTTT,CAISGQQVGTNTEAFF
-,TRBV7-6,TRBJ2-2,TRBD2,TGTGCCAGCAGCCCTGGACTAGCGGGAGGATCCGGGGAGCTGTTTTTT,CASSPGLAGGSGELFF
-,TRBV18,TRBJ2-1,TRBD2,TGTGCCAGCTCACCAGTGGCTAGCGGGAGGAAAGATGAGCAGTTCTTC,CASSPVASGRKDEQFF
-,TRBV19,TRBJ1-6,TRBD1,TGTGCCAGTAGTACGGAACAGGGGGGCTCGGATTCACCCCTCCACTTT,CASSTEQGGSDSPLHF
-,TRBV7-2,TRBJ2-7,TRBD1,TGTGCCAGCATCGAGTCCCGGGACAGGGGAACCTACGAGCAGTACTTC,CASIESRDRGTYEQYF
-,TRBV29-1,TRBJ2-3,TRBD2,TGCAGCGTTGAACTAGCGGTTAGCACAGATACGCAGTATTTT,CSVELAVSTDTQYF
-,TRBV27,TRBJ2-1,TRBD2,TGTGCCAGCAGTTCGGTCGAGCGGGACTACAATGAGCAGTTCTTC,CASSSVERDYNEQFF
-,TRBV6-1,TRBJ1-2,-,TGTGCCAGCAGTGGACTTCTTTCCAGGGAGGTTAGCTATGGCTACACCTTC,CASSGLLSREVSYGYTF
-,TRBV10-3,TRBJ2-3,-,TGTGCCATCGCCGAGGCCACAGATACGCAGTATTTT,CAIAEATDTQYF
-,TRBV4-3,TRBJ2-3,-,TGCGCCAGCAGCCAAGAATCGGCGGGGGCCACAGATACGCAGTATTTT,CASSQESAGATDTQYF
-,TRBV11-1,TRBJ2-1,-,TGTGCCAGCAGCTTAGCGGGAGGTAACAATGAGCAGTTCTTC,CASSLAGGNNEQFF
-,TRBV14,TRBJ1-2,-,TGTGCCAGCAGCCAAGATCTGAGCACTCATGGCTACACCTTC,CASSQDLSTHGYTF
-,TRBV19,TRBJ2-3,TRBD1,TGTGCCAGTAGTTCTACCGGGACAGACTTCACAGATACGCAGTATTTT,CASSSTGTDFTDTQYF
-,TRBV20-1,TRBJ1-5,TRBD1,TGCAGTGCTAGTCCGGCAGGGGGTAGCAATCAGCCCCAGCATTTT,CSASPAGGSNQPQHF
-,TRBV7-2,TRBJ2-3,-,TGTGCCAGCAGTTACATAGCGGCAGATACGCAGTATTTT,CASSYIAADTQYF
-,TRBV14,TRBJ2-7,-,TGTGCCAGCAGCCACTCGCAGATGGGCGAAAACCCCTACGAGCAGTACTTC,CASSHSQMGENPYEQYF
-,TRBV28,TRBJ1-5,TRBD1,TGTGCCAGCAGATTCACAGGGGGCGGGAATCAGCCCCAGCATTTT,CASRFTGGGNQPQHF
-,TRBV29-1,TRBJ1-5,-,TGCAGCGTTGGGGGACAAGGAAATCAGCCCCAGCATTTT,CSVGGQGNQPQHF
few,TRBV9,TRBJ2-1,TRBD2,TGTGCCAGCAGCGCCCGAGTAATGGACTGGGCGGGGGGTGAGCAGTTCTTC,CASSARVMDWAGGEQFF
-,TRBV7-2,TRBJ1-5,TRBD1,TGTGCCAGCAGCGCCCGGACAGGGGAGGGTCAGCCCCAGCATTTT,CASSARTGEGQPQHF
-,TRBV3-1/TRBV3-2,TRBJ1-4,-,TGTGCCAGCAGCCAAGGGGGAGGAAACGAAAAACTGTTTTTT,CASSQGGGNEKLFF
-,TRBV18,TRBJ1-2,-,TGTGCCAGCTCACCGACGACTCGGAGCTACACCTTC,CASSPTTRSYTF
-,TRBV5-1,TRBJ2-1,-,TGCGCCAGCAGCTTGCAAGGAGCAGGGATGGATGAGCAGTTCTTC,CASSLQGAGMDEQFF
-,TRBV3-1/TRBV3-2,TRBJ1-4,-,TGTGCCAGCCGAAACAGCGGTAATGAAAAACTGTTTTTT,CASRNSGNEKLFF
-,TRBV28,TRBJ2-3,-,TGTGCCAGCAGTCCAAGCGGTTTTGGTGCTCCCAGCACAGATACGCAGTATTTT,CASSPSGFGAPSTDTQYF
-,TRBV18,TRBJ2-2,-,TGTGCCAGCTCGGCCAGAAGTTCCACCGGGGAGCTGTTTTTT,CASSARSSTGELFF
few,TRBV5-5,TRBJ2-1,TRBD2,TGTGCCAGCAGCCCCGGGACTAGCGGCAATGAGCAGTTCTTC,CASSPGTSGNEQFF
-,TRBV18,TRBJ2-2,-,TGTGCCAGCTCACCGGGGCGGAACACCGGGGAGCTGTTTTTT,CASSPGRNTGELFF
-,TRBV15,TRBJ2-3,TRBD2,TGTGCCACCAGCAGAGGGGGACTAGCGGGAGTCACAGATACGCAGTATTTT,CATSRGGLAGVTDTQYF
-,TRBV5-6,TRBJ2-5,-,TGTGCCAGCAGCCCCTTCGCGGGGCGGCAAGAGACCCAGTACTTC,CASSPFAGRQETQYF
-,TRBV7-9,TRBJ2-5,-,TGTGCCAGCAGCTTAGACATCGGAGGGGAGACCCAGTACTTC,CASSLDIGGETQYF
-,TRBV9,TRBJ2-2,-,TGTGCCAGCAGCGTAGGGGGAGTAGGAACCGGGGAGCTGTTTTTT,CASSVGGVGTGELFF
few,TRBV12-3/TRBV12-4,TRBJ2-4,TRBD2,TGTGCCAGCAGTTCCGGACTAGCGGATCAGTACTTC,CASSSGLADQYF